The clone carrying this TCR beta chain was observed at least ten times. This CDR3 has 14 amino acids. CDR1 MNHGY and CDR2 SVAAGI come from the germline V gene. Deletions cut 3 bases from V and 5 bases from J, with 11 bases between. These data originate in a study of regulatory T cells in long-lasting Graves disease. Researchers made TCR beta libraries by using iRepertoire HTBI primers and running Arm-PCR on CDR3 regions. TCRdb reanalysed the multiplex PCR reads using MiXCR and keeps one entry per CDR3 protein. The data show about 310,000 distinct CDR3 sequences, about 20% seen once. Sample time point: newly diagnosed GD, antithyroid drugs for less than 3 months. Researchers made the TCR library from RNA that was extracted from PBMCs.

The gene calls are TRBV6-9 and TRBJ1-5, with D possibly being TRBD1 (5 bases). The receptor was derived from a female donor with Graves disease. The input for sequencing was peripheral blood mononuclear cells (PBMCs), taken at new diagnosis, from a patient treated with antithyroid drugs. The CDR3 nucleotides are TGTGCCAGCAGTTACAGGGTTGGGGATCAGCCCCAGCATTTT. Translating gives CASSYRVGDQPQHF.